These 2 T cell receptor beta chains were all obtained from the same sample, sequenced in a study of early stage breast cancer tumors (dated by TCRdb to 2016 to 2017). The protocol used for the library was the immunoSEQ multiplex PCR assay. TCRdb holds this immuneACCESS table with in-frame rearrangements only. Some clones are missing; in checked studies, unresolved V genes explain under half, and the rest has no known cause. The sample records 9,000 to 13,000 clones, 75% to 85% of which are singletons. Clones ranked in the top ten supply about 15% of the sample. Sequences were obtained from breast tumor tissue. These receptors originate from a person aged 70 to 80 with breast cancer.

The chain carries TRBV10-3 and TRBJ1-1; tentative D call: TRBD1 (5 bases). Trimming cost V 6 bases and J 0 bases, with 8 bases left between them. The germline CDR1 and CDR2 sequences are ENHRY and SYGVKD. This CDR3 contains 13 residues. Here the CDR3 reads CAIRKGVNTEAFF. In DNA, the CDR3 is TGTGCCATCAGGAAAGGGGTGAACACTGAAGCTTTCTTT.

The CDR3 here is CSVDVGQRNTEAFF. The CDR3 DNA sequence: TGCAGCGTTGATGTGGGACAGCGGAACACTGAAGCTTTCTTT. The gene calls are TRBV29-1 and TRBJ1-1; 7 positions agree with TRBD1. Germline V gives CDR1 SQVTM, CDR2 ANQGSEA. The CDR3 covers 14 residues. V lost 3 bases, J lost 1 base, and 5 bases stayed unmatched. The full variable domain, rest sourced from reference TRBV29-1 and TRBJ1-1, is SAVISQKPSRDICQRGTSLTIQCQVDSQVTMMFWYRQQPGQSLTLIATANQGSEATYESGFVIDKFPISRPNLTFSTLTVSNMSPEDSSIYLCSVDVGQRNTEAFFGQGTRLTVV.